The 15 T cell receptor beta chains in this list originate from one sample, sequenced in a study of blood T cells in healthy people across ages. PCR was performed a second time for 7 to 11 cycles using a sample-barcoded 5' primer and a J-beta primer mix. In TCRdb, the 5' RACE reads were re-called with MiXCR into one record per CDR3 protein. This sample has over 950,000 distinct CDR3 sequences, with 35% to 40% found just once. The sequenced sample consisted of blood. All receptors derive from a man aged 18 to 30 in good health.

The V gene is TRBV29-1, the J gene TRBJ1-1; D unresolved. Germline V gives CDR1 SQVTM, CDR2 ANQGSEA. Deletions cut 7 bases from V and 5 bases from J, with 8 bases between. CDR3 length: 10 amino acids. The CDR3 protein is CSAGWTEAFF. As DNA, the CDR3 is TGCAGCGCGGGGTGGACTGAAGCTTTCTTT.

V is TRBV6-1 and J is TRBJ1-4, with 7 nucleotides matching TRBD1. V lost 8 bases and J lost 5; bases outside the gene matches: 8. Germline CDR1 reads MNHNS; CDR2 reads SASEGT. This CDR3 region has 14 residues. The CDR3 reads CASEKGQMNEKLFF. The CDR3 DNA follows: TGTGCCAGCGAGAAGGGACAGATGAATGAAAAACTGTTTTTT.

The V and J genes are TRBV20-1 and TRBJ2-1; D perhaps matches TRBD1 (7 bases). Near its end, the DNA agrees better with TRBJ2-7, so the J call may be wrong. CDR3 length: 14 residues. Germline values: CDR1 DFQATT, CDR2 SNEGSKA (reference sequence). The chain's CDR3 is CSAPRGDSYNEQYF. The CDR3 DNA follows: TGCAGTGCCCCCAGGGGGGACTCCTACAATGAGCAGTACTTC.

This clonotype was found once. A junction boundary mismatches the germline segment, possibly from a read error. This rearrangement joins TRBV23-1 to TRBJ1-6; tentatively, D is TRBD1 (5 bases). TRBV23-1 falls under the ORF class, with uncertain function. This CDR3 spans 17 amino acids. CDR3 sequence: CASSQWGLNSYNSPPHF. CDR3 bases: TGCGCCAGCAGTCAATGGGGACTCAACTCTTATAATTCACCCCCCCACTTT.

A single count supports this clonotype. The chain recombines TRBV9 with TRBJ2-1; D gene uncertain. The J call may be faulty, since TRBJ2-7 better matches the DNA end. CDR1 and CDR2 from the germline V gene are SGDLS and YYNGEE. The CDR3 has 13 amino acids. CDR3 region: CASSDQQYNEQYF. The CDR3 DNA sequence: TGTGCCAGCAGTGACCAACAATACAATGAGCAGTACTTC.

Here the CDR3 DNA reads TGTGCCAGCAAAAACCCCTACAATGAGCAGTACTTC. This encodes CASKNPYNEQYF. The chain uses TRBV6-6 and TRBJ2-1; D gene uncertain. The DNA end lines up better with TRBJ2-7; the J call may be wrong. CDR1 and CDR2 (germline): MNHNY, SVGAGI (reference sequence). This CDR3 spans 12 amino acids.

The rearrangement joins TRBV18 to TRBJ1-2; no firm D call. Germline CDR1 KGHSH, CDR2 LQKENI. Trimming pared 0 bases from V and 4 bases from J, leaving 15 bases between. There are 16 residues in the CDR3. CDR3 sequence reads: CASSPPNSAFSYGYTF. CDR3 nucleotides: TGTGCCAGCTCACCACCGAATTCAGCTTTCAGCTATGGCTACACCTTC.

This clonotype has more than one count but fewer than ten. The chain links TRBV5-1 to TRBJ1-4; 10 nucleotides agree with TRBD1. The CDR3 runs 16 residues. CDR1 is SGHRS and CDR2 is YFSETQ in the germline V gene. J gave up 1 base and V 3 bases, and 3 bases lay outside the gene matches. The CDR3 spells CASSYGQGETNEKLFF. CDR3 nucleotides: TGCGCCAGCAGCTACGGACAGGGGGAAACTAATGAAAAACTGTTTTTT.

CDR3 residues: CASQRQSPTYNEQFF. As DNA, the CDR3 is TGTGCCAGCCAGAGACAGAGCCCTACCTACAATGAGCAGTTCTTC. The chain is built from TRBV28 and TRBJ2-1, with D possibly TRBD1 on 5 matching bases. V gave up 8 bases and J gave up 2 bases, with 16 bases separating them. The CDR3 length is 15 residues. Germline V gives CDR1 MDHEN, CDR2 SYDVKM.

In regard to this clonotype: The junction departs from the called germline gene at one end, perhaps through a read error. The CDR3 DNA follows: TGCACCAGCAGCCCCCAGACTAGCAGCAATGAGCAGTTCTTC. Encoded protein: CTSSPQTSSNEQFF. The chain has TRBV5-1 and TRBJ2-1; 7 nucleotides align to TRBD2. The CDR3 runs to 14 residues. The germline V gene has CDR1 SGHRS and CDR2 YFSETQ.

This clonotype was observed a few times. The chain uses TRBV12-5 and TRBJ1-2, with a tentative D call TRBD1 (5 bases). The CDR3 is 16 residues long. Germline lookup yields CDR1 LGHNT and CDR2 FRNRAP. V lost 6 bases, J lost 2 bases, and 19 bases lay in between. The CDR3 nucleotides are TGTGCTAGTGGCCTAAAAGGGGCCGGGGTGAACTATGGCTACACCTTC. It yields the protein CASGLKGAGVNYGYTF.

This clonotype was observed a handful of times. This chain links TRBV6-1 with TRBJ1-5, with D unclear. Germline CDR1 is MNHNS and CDR2 is SASEGT. The V end lost 0 bases, the J end lost 10 bases, and 13 bases lay between the germline ends. The CDR3 has 14 amino acids. The CDR3 DNA follows: TGTGCCAGCAGTGAAGCCGACGAGGGAGGTCCCCAGCATTTT. The encoded protein is CASSEADEGGPQHF.

Note on this clonotype: At one of its ends the junction is not consistent with the germline gene, which may arise from a read error. The chain has TRBV20-1 and TRBJ1-1; possibly TRBD1 for D (6 bases). The CDR3 length is 13 residues. Germline values: CDR1 DFQATT, CDR2 SNEGSKA (reference sequence). The CDR3 sequence is CSSRGRGSTEAFF. DNA for the CDR3: TGCAGTTCTAGAGGGAGGGGGTCGACTGAAGCTTTCTTT.

The sample holds a few counts of this clonotype. The chain recombines TRBV20-1 with TRBJ1-5, with D unclear. The V end was cut by 3 bases, the J end by 5 bases, with 11 bases between. Germline V gene data show CDR1 as DFQATT and CDR2 as SNEGSKA (reference sequence). The CDR3 contains 13 residues. The CDR3 loop is CSASSGRYQPQHF. The CDR3 DNA follows: TGCAGTGCTAGCTCCGGACGCTATCAGCCCCAGCATTTT.

This chain links TRBV10-3 with TRBJ2-2; D possibly corresponds to TRBD2 (6 bases). The germline V gene has CDR1 ENHRY and CDR2 SYGVKD. With 10 bases removed from V and 0 bases from J, the gap between germline ends came to 12 bases. This CDR3 is built from 14 residues. The CDR3 here is CASSREANTGELFF. Written as DNA, the CDR3 is TGTGCCAGCAGCAGGGAGGCGAACACCGGGGAGCTGTTTTTT.